The entry below describes one T cell receptor (beta chain). The data were obtained in a study of blood T cell repertoires in COVID-19. The data were produced by immunoSEQ multiplex PCR, yet TCRdb's version contains in-frame clones alone and is incomplete. Counted here are under 200,000 clones, approximately 86% occurring once; the ten biggest clones make up approximately 8%. The CDR3 is made up of 13 amino acids. Germline loops: CDR1 MDHEN, CDR2 SYDVKM. V was trimmed by 5 bases and J by 0 bases, leaving 7 bases between them. In Seattle, patients joined the study during active infection and were tracked longitudinally.

This rearrangement joins TRBV28 to TRBJ1-2; D gene ambiguous. Sequenced: peripheral blood. This sequence originates from a woman aged 80 or older with COVID-19, enrolled during active disease. In DNA form, the CDR3 reads TGTGCCAGCAGTGTGAACACTAACTATGGCTACACCTTC. This encodes CASSVNTNYGYTF.